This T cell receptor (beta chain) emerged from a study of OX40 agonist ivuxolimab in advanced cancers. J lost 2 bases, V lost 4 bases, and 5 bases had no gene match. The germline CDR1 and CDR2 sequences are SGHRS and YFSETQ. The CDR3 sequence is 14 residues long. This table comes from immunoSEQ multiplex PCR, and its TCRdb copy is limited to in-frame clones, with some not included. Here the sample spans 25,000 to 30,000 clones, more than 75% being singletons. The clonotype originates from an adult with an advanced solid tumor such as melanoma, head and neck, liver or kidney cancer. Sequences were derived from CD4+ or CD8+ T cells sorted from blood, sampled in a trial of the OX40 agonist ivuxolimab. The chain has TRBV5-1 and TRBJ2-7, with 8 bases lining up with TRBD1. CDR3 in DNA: TGCGCCAGCAGCCAAGGGACAGGTACCTACGAGCAGTACTTC. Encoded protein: CASSQGTGTYEQYF.